Each of the 17 T cell receptor beta chains below was sequenced from the same sample in a study of blood T cell repertoires in COVID-19 (dated by TCRdb to 2020 to 2021). Libraries were prepared through the immunoSEQ multiplex PCR assay. The source is immuneACCESS, and TCRdb retained only in-frame sequences with V and J called. Part of the clones is not carried over; for the studies checked, unresolved V genes explain less than half of this, and the remainder is unexplained. This sample lists about 280,000 clones; 89% were detected once. The ten biggest clones cover less than 2% of the sample. The sample taken for sequencing was PBMCs or T cells enriched from blood (not recorded which). The receptor set was obtained from an older woman who had recovered from COVID-19.

This chain uses TRBV7-6 with TRBJ2-7, with TRBD2 identical over 11 bases. From germline, CDR1 is SGHVS and CDR2 FNYEAQ. The CDR3 sequence is 15 residues long. Germline trimming cut 5 bases from V and 7 bases from J; bases unmatched to any gene: 10. The CDR3 DNA is TGTGCCAGCAGCCATGGGACTAGCGGTCGAGGGGAGCAGTACTTC. It yields the protein CASSHGTSGRGEQYF.

The V gene is TRBV5-1, the J gene TRBJ2-5; TRBD1 agrees at 9 bases. CDR1 SGHRS and CDR2 YFSETQ come from the germline V gene. The CDR3 is 16 residues long. V gave up 4 bases and J gave up 0 bases; unmatched junction bases: 7. CDR3 in amino acids: CASSLLGQGYQETQYF. CDR3 bases: TGCGCCAGCAGCCTCCTGGGACAGGGCTACCAAGAGACCCAGTACTTC. The full variable domain, in which reference TRBV5-1 and TRBJ2-5 provide the parts outside the CDR3, is KAGVTQTPRYLIKTRGQQVTLSCSPISGHRSVSWYQQTPGQGLQFLFEYFSETQRNKGNFPGRFSGRQFSNSRSEMNVSTLELGDSALYLCASSLLGQGYQETQYFGPGTRLLVL.

V usage is TRBV2 and J usage is TRBJ1-2; possible D gene TRBD1, 6 bases. CDR1 and CDR2 (germline): SNHLY, FYNNEI. The CDR3 sequence is 13 residues long. The germline V and J ends were trimmed by 6 bases and 6 bases, with 14 bases remaining between them. In nucleotides, the CDR3 is TGTGCCAGCAGCCGGATTGCAGGGGATGGCTACACCTTC. This gives the protein CASSRIAGDGYTF.

The chain links TRBV28 to TRBJ1-2; TRBD1 is a possible D gene (6 bases). This CDR3 region has 15 residues. V lost 4 bases and J 4 bases, leaving 16 bases between the germline ends. Germline CDR1 MDHEN, CDR2 SYDVKM. This CDR3 reads CASSSNRDGGYGYTF. CDR3 sequence (DNA): TGTGCCAGCAGTTCAAACAGGGACGGCGGCTATGGCTACACCTTC.

The chain joins TRBV9 to TRBJ1-1; 7 bases map to TRBD1. Germline-derived CDR1 and CDR2 are SGDLS and YYNGEE. Germline trimming cut 1 base from V and 8 bases from J; bases unmatched to any gene: 5. This CDR3 spans 13 amino acids. The CDR3 DNA is TGTGCCAGCAGCGTAAGTGGACAGGCAGAAGCTTTCTTT. Its protein product is CASSVSGQAEAFF.

J is TRBJ1-3 and V is TRBV5-1; tentatively, D is TRBD1 (6 bases). CDR1 and CDR2 from the germline V gene are SGHRS and YFSETQ. The CDR3 runs 15 residues. V gave up 4 bases and J gave up 2 bases, with 13 bases separating them. The CDR3 here is CASSPGTPTGNTIYF. The CDR3 DNA follows: TGCGCCAGCAGCCCCGGGACACCCACTGGAAACACCATATATTTT.

In its sample, this clone was seen a few times. V is TRBV14 and J is TRBJ2-7; 10 nucleotides match TRBD1. Per the germline V gene, CDR1 is SGHDN and CDR2 is FVKESK. The CDR3 runs 15 residues. Trimming cost V 2 bases and J 5 bases; bases outside gene matches: 6. The chain's CDR3 is CASSQTTGGLHEQYF. In DNA form, the CDR3 reads TGTGCCAGCAGCCAAACGACAGGGGGCCTCCACGAGCAGTACTTC. The full variable domain, its missing parts supplied by reference TRBV14 and TRBJ2-7, is EAGVTQFPSHSVIEKGQTVTLRCDPISGHDNLYWYRRVMGKEIKFLLHFVKESKQDESGMPNNRFLAERTGGTYSTLKVQPAELEDSGVYFCASSQTTGGLHEQYFGPGTRLTVT.

The chain couples TRBV5-1 to TRBJ2-1; a possible D gene is TRBD2 (5 bases). CDR1 SGHRS and CDR2 YFSETQ come from the germline V gene. The CDR3 loop spans 15 amino acids. The V end lost 0 bases, the J end lost 9 bases, and 16 bases lay between the germline ends. The CDR3 here is CASSLGTAGVGEQFF. CDR3 in DNA: TGCGCCAGCAGCTTGGGAACAGCCGGGGTGGGTGAGCAGTTCTTC.

The chain couples TRBV28 to TRBJ1-2, with D perhaps TRBD1 (6 bases). Trimming pared 5 bases from V and 2 bases from J, leaving 6 bases between. The CDR3 loop spans 12 amino acids. Per germline, CDR1 MDHEN and CDR2 SYDVKM. The CDR3 DNA follows: TGTGCCAGCAGTCAGGGGAACTATGGCTACACCTTC. The encoded protein is CASSQGNYGYTF.

The chain links TRBV3-1 (or the pseudogene TRBV3-2) to TRBJ1-3; D not certain. Trimming removed 4 bases from V and 3 bases from J, with 10 bases in between. CDR1 is LGHDT and CDR2 is YNNKEL in the germline V gene (reference sequence). The length of the CDR3 is 14 residues. The CDR3 protein is CASSPAIIGNTIYF. Here the CDR3 DNA reads TGTGCCAGCAGCCCCGCGATTATTGGAAACACCATATATTTT.

The chain couples TRBV5-1 to TRBJ1-4; unclear D gene. V lost 0 bases and J lost 10, with 10 bases in between. Germline V gene sequence: CDR1 SGHRS, CDR2 YFSETQ. The CDR3 runs to 13 residues. The CDR3 here is CASSLERGGKLFF. The CDR3 DNA follows: TGCGCCAGCAGCTTGGAGAGAGGTGGAAAACTGTTTTTT.

This chain connects TRBV15 to TRBJ1-1, with D maybe TRBD1 (5 bases). V lost 2 bases to trimming and J lost 3 bases, with 13 bases between them. CDR1 is LNHNV and CDR2 is YYDKDF in the germline V gene (reference sequence). The CDR3 length is 15 residues. This CDR3 is CATSRRKGRDTEAFF. CDR3 coding DNA: TGTGCCACCAGCAGACGGAAGGGGAGGGACACTGAAGCTTTCTTT.

The chain joins TRBV24-1 to TRBJ2-1; 10 bases line up with TRBD1. The CDR3 length is 16 residues. V was clipped by 2 bases and J by 4 bases; unmatched bases: 4. CDR1 KGHDR and CDR2 SFDVKD come from the germline V gene. CDR3 region: CATSDSDRGKYNEQFF. The CDR3 nucleotides are TGTGCCACCAGTGATTCGGACAGGGGGAAGTACAATGAGCAGTTCTTC.

The chain combines TRBV28 with TRBJ1-2; D remains ambiguous. This CDR3 comprises 12 residues. Per germline, CDR1 MDHEN and CDR2 SYDVKM. The ends were cut back, 4 bases at V and 5 bases at J, with 8 bases in the middle. The CDR3 is CASSSPKYGYTF. The CDR3 DNA reads as TGTGCCAGCAGTTCCCCCAAATATGGCTACACCTTC.

V usage is TRBV30 and J usage is TRBJ1-5; D is unresolved. The CDR3 extends over 13 amino acids. Trimming took 2 bases from V and 0 from J, leaving 5 bases between them. The V gene's germline CDR1 is GTSNPN and CDR2 SVGIG (reference sequence). DNA for the CDR3: TGTGCCTGGAGTTTAGATAGCAATCAGCCCCAGCATTTT. It encodes CAWSLDSNQPQHF.

The chain is built from TRBV11-3 and TRBJ2-3; TRBD1 matches at 11 bases. The CDR3 runs to 15 residues. J lost 4 bases, V lost 6 bases, and 6 bases had no gene match. Germline CDR1 and CDR2: SGHNT and YENEEA. This chain's CDR3 is CASSNRDRGADTQYF. CDR3 nucleotide sequence: TGTGCCAGCAGTAACCGGGACAGGGGGGCAGATACGCAGTATTTT.

This chain connects TRBV6-1 to TRBJ2-7, with 8 nucleotides matching TRBD2. The CDR3 extends over 18 amino acids. The V gene end was trimmed by 0 bases and the J gene end by 3 bases; junction bases not matched to a gene: 13. Germline CDR1 is MNHNS and CDR2 is SASEGT. The CDR3 DNA reads as TGTGCCAGCAGTGAAGCAACGAGTGCGGGGGGACTCCTCTACGAGCAGTACTTC. Translation gives CASSEATSAGGLLYEQYF.